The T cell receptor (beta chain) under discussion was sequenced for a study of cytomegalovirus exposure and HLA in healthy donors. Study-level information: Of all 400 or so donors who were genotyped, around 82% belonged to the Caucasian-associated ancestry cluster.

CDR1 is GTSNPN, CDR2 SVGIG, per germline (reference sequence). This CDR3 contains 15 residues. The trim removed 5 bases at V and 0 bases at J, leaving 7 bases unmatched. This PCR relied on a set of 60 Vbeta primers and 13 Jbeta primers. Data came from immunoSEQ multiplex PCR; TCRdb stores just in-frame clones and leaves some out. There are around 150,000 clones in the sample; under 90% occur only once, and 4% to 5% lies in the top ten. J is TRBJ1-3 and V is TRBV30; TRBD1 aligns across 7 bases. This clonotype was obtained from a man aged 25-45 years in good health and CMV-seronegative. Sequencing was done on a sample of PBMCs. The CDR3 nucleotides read TGTGCCTGGGGACAGGAAACTACCTCTGGAAACACCATATATTTT. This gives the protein CAWGQETTSGNTIYF.